Each of the 7 T cell receptor beta chains below was sequenced from the same sample in a study of T cell responses to AZD1222 COVID-19 vaccine. The data were produced by immunoSEQ multiplex PCR, yet TCRdb's version contains in-frame clones alone and is incomplete. The sample records about 130,000 clones, around 93% being singletons. Here the sequenced sample was peripheral blood, taken 28 days after the second AZD1222 dose. Receptor source: an adult who received the AZD1222 COVID-19 vaccine.

The chain joins TRBV13 to TRBJ2-1; no clear D. Germline CDR1 PRHDT, CDR2 FYEKMQ (reference sequence). This CDR3 spans 14 amino acids. Trimming left V 7 bases short and J 4 bases short, with 14 bases between. The CDR3 DNA is TGTGCCAGCACCCCAGGTGCAGCATACAATGAGCAGTTCTTC. The encoded protein is CASTPGAAYNEQFF.

There are a few counts of this clone. DNA for the CDR3: TGTGCCAGCTCATCGCAAACAGGGGGAAATTCACCCCTCCACTTT. This codes for CASSSQTGGNSPLHF. The chain uses TRBV18 and TRBJ1-6; 8 nucleotides line up with TRBD1. V dropped 5 bases and J dropped 7; count of bases not matched to a gene: 7. The germline V gene encodes CDR1 KGHSH and CDR2 LQKENI. CDR3 length equals 15 residues.

The chain combines TRBV5-1 with TRBJ2-3; 7 bases align to TRBD1. Losses at the gene ends were 4 bases for V and 6 bases for J; bases not matched to a gene: 5. The germline CDR1 and CDR2 sequences are SGHRS and YFSETQ. This CDR3 region has 13 residues. The CDR3 protein is CASSPDRADTQYF. In nucleotides, the CDR3 is TGCGCCAGCAGCCCTGACAGGGCCGATACGCAGTATTTT.

The rearrangement links TRBV30 to TRBJ1-5; 10 positions match TRBD1. Germline V CDR1 and CDR2: GTSNPN, SVGIG (reference sequence). The V gene end was trimmed by 1 base and the J gene end by 7 bases; junction bases not matched to a gene: 4. This CDR3 contains 14 residues. The CDR3 loop is CAWSEGQGQQPQHF. For the CDR3, the DNA is TGTGCCTGGAGTGAGGGACAGGGGCAACAGCCCCAGCATTTT.

This chain uses TRBV5-1 with TRBJ1-5; TRBD1 might be the D (6 bases). CDR3 size: 18 residues. V shed 1 base and J shed 0 bases, with 17 bases lying between them. CDR1 is SGHRS, CDR2 YFSETQ, per germline. DNA for the CDR3: TGCGCCAGCAGCTTGAATTGGAAGGACAGAAATAGCAATCAGCCCCAGCATTTT. Translation gives CASSLNWKDRNSNQPQHF. Variable domain in full (rest from reference TRBV5-1 and TRBJ1-5): KAGVTQTPRYLIKTRGQQVTLSCSPISGHRSVSWYQQTPGQGLQFLFEYFSETQRNKGNFPGRFSGRQFSNSRSEMNVSTLELGDSALYLCASSLNWKDRNSNQPQHFGDGTRLSIL.

The chain joins TRBV30 to TRBJ2-1, with D unclear. In germline, CDR1 is GTSNPN, CDR2 SVGIG (reference sequence). Trimming shortened V by 5 bases and J by 9 bases, and 11 bases separated the two germline ends. This CDR3 has 11 amino acids. For the CDR3, the DNA is TGTGCCTGGGGGGTAAGCAGTGAGCAGTTCTTC. It codes for CAWGVSSEQFF.

The chain uses TRBV7-2 and TRBJ2-7; 11 nucleotides align to TRBD1. The germline V gene has CDR1 SGHTA and CDR2 FQGNSA. This CDR3 comprises 15 residues. The J segment lost 7 bases and the V segment lost 4 bases, leaving 9 bases of the junction unmatched. CDR3 nucleotide sequence: TGTGCCAGCAGCTCAGGAGGACAGGGGGCTGGGGAGCAGTACTTC. Its translation: CASSSGGQGAGEQYF.